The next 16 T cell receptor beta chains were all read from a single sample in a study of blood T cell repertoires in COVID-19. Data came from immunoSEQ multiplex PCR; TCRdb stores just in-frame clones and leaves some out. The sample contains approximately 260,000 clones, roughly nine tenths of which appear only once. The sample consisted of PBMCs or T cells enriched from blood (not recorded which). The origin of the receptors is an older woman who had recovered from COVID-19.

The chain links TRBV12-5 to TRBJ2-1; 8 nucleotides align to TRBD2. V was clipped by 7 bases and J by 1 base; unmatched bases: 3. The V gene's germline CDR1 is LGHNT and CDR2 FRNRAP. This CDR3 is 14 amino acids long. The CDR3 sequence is CASVGGASYNEQFF. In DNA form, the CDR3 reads TGTGCTAGTGTCGGGGGGGCGTCCTACAATGAGCAGTTCTTC.

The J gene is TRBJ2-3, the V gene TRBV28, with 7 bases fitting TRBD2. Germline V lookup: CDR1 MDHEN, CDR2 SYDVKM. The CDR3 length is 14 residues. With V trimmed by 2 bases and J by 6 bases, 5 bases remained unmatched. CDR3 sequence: CASSLGGSPDTQYF. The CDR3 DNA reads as TGTGCCAGCAGTTTAGGCGGGAGTCCCGATACGCAGTATTTT.

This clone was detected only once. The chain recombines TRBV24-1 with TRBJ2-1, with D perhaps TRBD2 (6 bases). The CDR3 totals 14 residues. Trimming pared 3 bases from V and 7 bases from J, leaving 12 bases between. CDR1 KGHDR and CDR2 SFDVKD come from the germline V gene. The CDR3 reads CATSDRLARNEQFF. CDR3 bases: TGTGCCACCAGTGATCGGCTAGCGAGGAATGAGCAGTTCTTC.

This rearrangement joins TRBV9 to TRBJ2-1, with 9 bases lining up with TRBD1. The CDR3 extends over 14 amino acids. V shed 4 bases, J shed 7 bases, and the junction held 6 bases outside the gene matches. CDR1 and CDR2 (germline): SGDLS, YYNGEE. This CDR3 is CASSPWDRANEQFF. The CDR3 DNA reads TGTGCCAGCAGCCCATGGGACAGGGCGAATGAGCAGTTCTTC.

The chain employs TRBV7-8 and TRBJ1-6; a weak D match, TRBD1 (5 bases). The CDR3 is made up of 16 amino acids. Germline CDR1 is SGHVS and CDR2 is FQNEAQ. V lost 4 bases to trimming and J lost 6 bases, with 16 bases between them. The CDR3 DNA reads TGTGCCAGCAGCTCCCTGCCAGACGGGGGTAATTCACCCCTCCACTTT. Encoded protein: CASSSLPDGGNSPLHF.

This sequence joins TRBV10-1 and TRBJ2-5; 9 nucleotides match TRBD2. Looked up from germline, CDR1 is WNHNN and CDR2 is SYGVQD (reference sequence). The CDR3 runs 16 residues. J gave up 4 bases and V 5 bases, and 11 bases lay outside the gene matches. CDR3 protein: CASSRSRLAEGETQYF. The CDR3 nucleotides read TGCGCCAGCAGTAGGTCGAGACTAGCGGAGGGAGAGACCCAGTACTTC.

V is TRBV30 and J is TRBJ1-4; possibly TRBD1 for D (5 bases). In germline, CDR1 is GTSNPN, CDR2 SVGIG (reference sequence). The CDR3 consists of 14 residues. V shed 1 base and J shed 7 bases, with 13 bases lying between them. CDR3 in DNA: TGTGCCTGGAGTGGGAGGGGAGACTCTGAAAAACTGTTTTTT. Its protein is CAWSGRGDSEKLFF. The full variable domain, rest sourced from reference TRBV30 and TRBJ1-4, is SQTIHQWPATLVQPVGSPLSLECTVEGTSNPNLYWYRQAAGRGLQLLFYSVGIGQISSEVPQNLSASRPQDRQFILSSKKLLLSDSGFYLCAWSGRGDSEKLFFGSGTQLSVL.

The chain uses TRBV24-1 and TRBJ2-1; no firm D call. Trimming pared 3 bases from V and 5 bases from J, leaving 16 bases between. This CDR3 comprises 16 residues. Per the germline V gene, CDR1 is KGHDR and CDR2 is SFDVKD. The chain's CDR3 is CATSDPMTQSDNEQFF. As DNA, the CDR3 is TGTGCCACCAGTGATCCCATGACACAATCGGACAATGAGCAGTTCTTC.

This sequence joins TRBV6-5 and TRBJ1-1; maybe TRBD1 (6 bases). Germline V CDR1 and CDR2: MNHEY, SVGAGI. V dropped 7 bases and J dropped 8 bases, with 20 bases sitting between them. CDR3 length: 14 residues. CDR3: CASTEQGGTGEAFF. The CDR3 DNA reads TGTGCCAGCACCGAACAAGGGGGAACTGGGGAAGCTTTCTTT.

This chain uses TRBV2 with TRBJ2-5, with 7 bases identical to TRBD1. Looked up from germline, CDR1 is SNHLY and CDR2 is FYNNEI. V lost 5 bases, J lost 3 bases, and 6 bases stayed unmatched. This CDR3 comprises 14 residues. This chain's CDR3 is CASSLQGWEETQYF. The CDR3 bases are TGTGCCAGCAGTTTACAGGGGTGGGAAGAGACCCAGTACTTC.

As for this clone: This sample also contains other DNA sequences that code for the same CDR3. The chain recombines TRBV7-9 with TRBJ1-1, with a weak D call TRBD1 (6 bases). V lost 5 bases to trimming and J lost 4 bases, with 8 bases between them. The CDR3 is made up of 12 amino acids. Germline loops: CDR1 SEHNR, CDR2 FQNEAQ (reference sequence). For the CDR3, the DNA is TGTGCCAGCAGCCCCAGGGGCACTGAAGCTTTCTTT. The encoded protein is CASSPRGTEAFF. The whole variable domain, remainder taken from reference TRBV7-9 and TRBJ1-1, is DTGVSQNPRHKITKRGQNVTFRCDPISEHNRLYWYRQTLGQGPEFLTYFQNEAQLEKSRLLSDRFSAERPKGSFSTLEIQRTEQGDSAMYLCASSPRGTEAFFGQGTRLTVV.

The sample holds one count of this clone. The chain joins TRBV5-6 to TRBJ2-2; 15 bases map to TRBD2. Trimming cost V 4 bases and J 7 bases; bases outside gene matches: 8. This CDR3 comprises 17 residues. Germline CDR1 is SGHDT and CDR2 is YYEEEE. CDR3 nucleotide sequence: TGTGCCAGCAGCCTATGGACTAGCGGGGGGGCCGGCGGGGAGCTGTTTTTT. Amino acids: CASSLWTSGGAGGELFF.

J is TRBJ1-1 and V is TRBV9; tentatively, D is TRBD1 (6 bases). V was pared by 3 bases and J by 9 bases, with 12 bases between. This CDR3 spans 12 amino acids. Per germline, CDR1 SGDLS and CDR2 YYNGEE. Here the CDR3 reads CASSGGQGQAFF. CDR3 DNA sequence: TGTGCCAGCAGCGGGGGGCAGGGTCAAGCTTTCTTT.

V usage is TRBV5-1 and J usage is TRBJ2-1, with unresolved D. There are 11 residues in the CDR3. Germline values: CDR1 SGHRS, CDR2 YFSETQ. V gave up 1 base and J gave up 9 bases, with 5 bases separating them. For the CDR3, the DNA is TGCGCCAGCAGCTTGACGGGTGAGCAGTTCTTC. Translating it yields CASSLTGEQFF. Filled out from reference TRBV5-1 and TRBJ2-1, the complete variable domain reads KAGVTQTPRYLIKTRGQQVTLSCSPISGHRSVSWYQQTPGQGLQFLFEYFSETQRNKGNFPGRFSGRQFSNSRSEMNVSTLELGDSALYLCASSLTGEQFFGPGTRLTVL.

The CDR3 sequence: CASSQEVAGASEQFF. The DNA of the CDR3 is TGTGCCAGCAGCCAAGAGGTGGCGGGAGCGAGTGAGCAGTTCTTC. This rearrangement joins TRBV14 to TRBJ2-1; 7 bases fit TRBD2. The CDR3 has 15 amino acids. Germline V CDR1 and CDR2: SGHDN, FVKESK. V trimming: 0 bases; J trimming: 9 bases; junction bases outside the gene matches: 8.

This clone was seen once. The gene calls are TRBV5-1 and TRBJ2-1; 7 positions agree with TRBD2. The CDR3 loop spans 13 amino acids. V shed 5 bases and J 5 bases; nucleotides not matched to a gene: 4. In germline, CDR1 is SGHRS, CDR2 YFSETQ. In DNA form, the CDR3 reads TGCGCCAGCAGTAGTGGGGGGGACAATGAGCAGTTCTTC. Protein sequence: CASSSGGDNEQFF.